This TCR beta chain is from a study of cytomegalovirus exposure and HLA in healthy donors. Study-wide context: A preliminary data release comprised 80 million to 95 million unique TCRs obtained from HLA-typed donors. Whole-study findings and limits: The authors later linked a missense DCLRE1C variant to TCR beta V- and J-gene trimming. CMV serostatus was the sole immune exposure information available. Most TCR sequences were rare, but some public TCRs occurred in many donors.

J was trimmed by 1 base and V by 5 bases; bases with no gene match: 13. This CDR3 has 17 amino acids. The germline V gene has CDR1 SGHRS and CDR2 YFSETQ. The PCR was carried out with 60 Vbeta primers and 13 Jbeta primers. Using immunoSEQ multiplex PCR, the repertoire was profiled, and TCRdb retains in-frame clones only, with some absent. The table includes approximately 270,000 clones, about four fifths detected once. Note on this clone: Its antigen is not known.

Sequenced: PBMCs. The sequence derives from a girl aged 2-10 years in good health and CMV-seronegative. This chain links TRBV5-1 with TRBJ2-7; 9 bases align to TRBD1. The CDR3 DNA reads TGCGCCAGCAGTTCTCGGACGCGGGGACAGGGATCCTACGAGCAGTACTTC. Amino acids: CASSSRTRGQGSYEQYF. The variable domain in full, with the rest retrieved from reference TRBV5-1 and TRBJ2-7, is KAGVTQTPRYLIKTRGQQVTLSCSPISGHRSVSWYQQTPGQGLQFLFEYFSETQRNKGNFPGRFSGRQFSNSRSEMNVSTLELGDSALYLCASSSRTRGQGSYEQYFGPGTRLTVT.